Listed below are T cell receptor beta chains from one sample, sequenced in a study of identical twins. TCRdb itself ran the 5' RACE reads through MiXCR, one entry per CDR3 protein. The sample includes some 590,000 distinct CDR3 sequences, 9.6% of them seen just once. A further study also used this sample, focusing on yellow fever vaccine responses in identical twins.

Material: PBMCs. The source is a woman aged 18-30 years in good health. The conserved cysteine and the conserved F or W are not part of the CDR3 here. The order of the fields is CDR3 length, V gene, J gene, CDR3 protein.

>11|TRBV4-1|TRBJ2-7
ASSQSVGYEQY
>14|TRBV27|TRBJ2-3
ASNNYPAGARDTQY
>13|TRBV29-1|TRBJ2-1
SVVASGGPNNEQF
>12|TRBV12-3/TRBV12-4|TRBJ2-7
ASRKGGAGYEQY
>14|TRBV7-8|TRBJ2-2
ASSFIAVVDTGELF
>14|TRBV5-1|TRBJ1-2
ASSLGWGRSPYGYT
>12|TRBV3-1|TRBJ1-4
ASSQSQINEKLF
>11|TRBV5-6|TRBJ2-2
ASSWEGIGELF
>13|TRBV7-2|TRBJ2-2
ASSLVPSGTGELF
>12|TRBV20-1|TRBJ2-1
SARGATSYNEQF
>16|TRBV12-3/TRBV12-4|TRBJ2-7
AICLASGSSVYGYEQY
>13|TRBV18|TRBJ1-1
ASSPRTGLATEAF
>12|TRBV27|TRBJ1-5
ASRGTGGSQPQH
>13|TRBV20-1|TRBJ1-5
SASWGELSNQPQH
>13|TRBV6-1|TRBJ2-5
ASTEGLAGSETQY
>14|TRBV12-3/TRBV12-4|TRBJ2-1
ASSQEGQITYNEQF
>12|TRBV24-1|TRBJ2-1
ATSDVLGVNEQF
>13|TRBV5-1|TRBJ2-6
ASSLTVSGANVLT
>14|TRBV20-1|TRBJ2-1
SARPWERGGLDEQF
>15|TRBV9|TRBJ2-1
ASSPDGGGAHINEQF
>13|TRBV5-1|TRBJ1-1
ASSPLKGFWEAAF
>13|TRBV20-1|TRBJ1-4
SARPRGSTNEKLF
>14|TRBV11-2|TRBJ2-2
AIPGGVMMNTGELF
>12|TRBV7-2|TRBJ2-5
ASSRGLAKETQY
>13|TRBV4-3|TRBJ2-7
ASSQAAGTPHEQY
>13|TRBV6-2/TRBV6-3|TRBJ2-1
ASSYGLAGPVEQF
>11|TRBV4-3|TRBJ2-2
ASSTLRLGELF
>14|TRBV29-1|TRBJ2-1
SVEVRAGGAYNEQF
>14|TRBV12-3/TRBV12-4|TRBJ2-7
ASSQAGANYGYEQY
>11|TRBV15|TRBJ2-3
ATSEGFTDTQY
>13|TRBV12-3/TRBV12-4|TRBJ2-3
ASSLARPTTDTQY